These 8 T cell receptor beta chains came from one sample sequenced in a study of T cell changes during pregnancy in multiple sclerosis. Assay: immunoSEQ multiplex PCR; the TCRdb copy retains only in-frame clones and omits some. The repertoire holds tens of thousands of clones, approximately 92% seen once, with roughly 1.2% in the top ten. The input for sequencing was peripheral blood, taken after pregnancy. The receptors stem from a female donor in good health, enrolled as a control in a pregnancy study.

The chain carries TRBV28 and TRBJ1-2, with a possible D match to TRBD1 (5 bases). Germline V gene sequence: CDR1 MDHEN, CDR2 SYDVKM. The CDR3 length is 14 residues. V lost 6 bases and J lost 2, with 13 bases in between. This chain's CDR3 is CASRGAVLNYGYTF. Here the CDR3 DNA reads TGTGCCAGCAGAGGGGCCGTATTAAACTATGGCTACACCTTC.

The CDR3 DNA follows: TGTGCCAGCTCACCCCGGAGGGGTGAGCAGTTCTTC. Protein product: CASSPRRGEQFF. The J gene is TRBJ2-1, the V gene TRBV18; D possibly corresponds to TRBD2 (6 bases). V shed 3 bases and J shed 9 bases, with 9 bases lying between them. The germline CDR1 and CDR2 sequences are KGHSH and LQKENI. This CDR3 is 12 amino acids long.

The chain uses TRBV7-9 and TRBJ2-7; weak D call: TRBD1 (6 bases). CDR3 length equals 16 residues. Trimming removed 2 bases at V and 0 bases at J, with 14 bases between. CDR1 is SEHNR, CDR2 FQNEAQ, per germline (reference sequence). The CDR3 loop is CASSLIRQASSYEQYF. CDR3 DNA sequence: TGTGCCAGCAGCTTAATCCGACAGGCGAGCTCCTACGAGCAGTACTTC. The full variable domain, its missing parts supplied by reference TRBV7-9 and TRBJ2-7, is DTGVSQNPRHKITKRGQNVTFRCDPISEHNRLYWYRQTLGQGPEFLTYFQNEAQLEKSRLLSDRFSAERPKGSFSTLEIQRTEQGDSAMYLCASSLIRQASSYEQYFGPGTRLTVT.

The rearrangement links TRBV30 to TRBJ2-1, with 7 bases aligning to TRBD2. Germline-derived CDR1 and CDR2 are GTSNPN and SVGIG (reference sequence). The V gene end was trimmed by 3 bases and the J gene end by 7 bases; junction bases not matched to a gene: 12. This CDR3 contains 15 residues. The CDR3 loop reads CAWRPLRWEGNEQFF. CDR3 nucleotides: TGTGCCTGGAGGCCTTTAAGATGGGAGGGAAATGAGCAGTTCTTC. The full variable domain, with the rest looked up from reference TRBV30 and TRBJ2-1, is SQTIHQWPATLVQPVGSPLSLECTVEGTSNPNLYWYRQAAGRGLQLLFYSVGIGQISSEVPQNLSASRPQDRQFILSSKKLLLSDSGFYLCAWRPLRWEGNEQFFGPGTRLTVL.

The chain carries TRBV18 and TRBJ1-5; possible D gene TRBD1, 5 bases. CDR1 is KGHSH, CDR2 LQKENI, per germline. With 3 bases removed from V and 0 bases from J, the gap between germline ends came to 15 bases. The CDR3 is 17 residues long. CDR3 residues: CASSPETWDYSNQPQHF. Written as DNA, the CDR3 is TGTGCCAGCTCACCCGAAACTTGGGACTATAGCAATCAGCCCCAGCATTTT.

The chain carries TRBV30 and TRBJ2-3; D ambiguous. The V and J ends lost 2 bases and 2 bases respectively, with 2 bases between them. Germline loops: CDR1 GTSNPN, CDR2 SVGIG (reference sequence). The CDR3 extends over 11 amino acids. This CDR3 is CAWSLTDTQYF. The CDR3, as DNA: TGTGCCTGGAGTCTCACAGATACGCAGTATTTT.

The chain employs TRBV10-1 and TRBJ2-3, with D tentatively TRBD2 (6 bases). Germline values: CDR1 WNHNN, CDR2 SYGVQD (reference sequence). The CDR3 length is 16 residues. V lost 3 bases, J lost 2 bases, and 15 bases lay in between. CDR3 DNA: TGCGCCAGCAGTGAACGACGGGAGTTACTCACAGATACGCAGTATTTT. Protein product: CASSERRELLTDTQYF.

The chain links TRBV2 to TRBJ1-5, with 7 nucleotides matching TRBD1. CDR3 length: 14 amino acids. From germline, CDR1 is SNHLY and CDR2 FYNNEI. V dropped 6 bases and J dropped 4; count of bases not matched to a gene: 6. The CDR3 here is CASREGQQNQPQHF. CDR3 nucleotides: TGTGCCAGCAGGGAGGGACAGCAAAATCAGCCCCAGCATTTT.